This TCR beta chain comes out of a study of a mutant IDH1 vaccine in newly diagnosed glioma. Using immunoSEQ multiplex PCR, the repertoire was profiled, and TCRdb retains in-frame clones only, with some absent. In the table there are around 60,000 clones, roughly four fifths of which are singletons. Described time point: week 47, end of study. Each dose of the vaccine consisted of 300 ug of mutant IDH1 20-mer peptide, with topical imiquimod. Concerning this clone itself: Its target is unknown.

V was cut by 7 bases and J by 2 bases, with 8 bases left in between. Germline CDR1 and CDR2: WSHSY and SAAADI. This CDR3 contains 13 residues. The rearrangement joins TRBV10-2 to TRBJ1-4, with a possible D match to TRBD1 (6 bases). This material consisted of PBMCs, taken from a glioma patient whose treatment included an IDH1 peptide vaccine. This TCR was recovered from a man younger than 40 with glioma. The CDR3 nucleotides are TGCGCCAGCACCAGGGGTACTAATGAAAAACTGTTTTTT. Amino acid sequence: CASTRGTNEKLFF.